These 26 T cell receptor beta chains were all obtained from the same sample, sequenced in a study of T cells expressing NK-cell markers. Reanalyzing the 5' RACE reads, TCRdb keeps one entry per CDR3 protein, without DNA. This table holds a few hundred thousand distinct CDR3 sequences. The source material was blood T cells: a sorted CD56 or NKG2C T cell subset, CD4+ or CD8+ T cells, or bulk PBMC T cells (not recorded which). The receptors were gathered from a man aged 18 to 69 in good health.

The chain carries TRBV15 and TRBJ2-1; TCRdb's assignment of TRBD1 cannot be checked, as there is no DNA. The CDR3 loop spans 16 amino acids. Germline CDR1 LNHNV, CDR2 YYDKDF (reference sequence). CDR3 sequence reads: CATSRDARGFYNEQFF.

This chain connects TRBV13 to TRBJ1-5. The CDR3 length is 14 residues. CDR1 is PRHDT and CDR2 is FYEKMQ in the germline V gene (reference sequence). The CDR3 spells CASSIRQSNQPQHF. The whole variable domain, filled in from reference TRBV13 and TRBJ1-5, reads AAGVIQSPRHLIKEKRETATLKCYPIPRHDTVYWYQQGPGQDPQFLISFYEKMQSDKGSIPDRFSAQQFSDYHSELNMSSLELGDSALYFCASSIRQSNQPQHFGDGTRLSIL.

The chain uses TRBV18 and TRBJ2-7; absent DNA, TCRdb's TRBD1 call cannot be checked. Germline V CDR1 and CDR2: KGHSH, LQKENI. This CDR3 contains 15 residues. The CDR3 loop is CASSPRRTGGEEQYF.

J is TRBJ2-2 and V is TRBV3-1; TCRdb lists TRBD2, though no DNA is available to test this call. The CDR3 is 17 amino acids. Germline values: CDR1 LGHDT, CDR2 YNNKEL (reference sequence). The CDR3 loop is CASSQLSGGRNRGELFF.

The V call is TRBV2, the J call TRBJ2-7. This CDR3 is built from 14 residues. In germline, CDR1 is SNHLY, CDR2 FYNNEI. The CDR3 sequence is CASCLLVGSYEQYF.

This chain joins TRBV15 and TRBJ2-1; TCRdb names TRBD2, which stays unverified in the absence of DNA. Germline CDR1 is LNHNV and CDR2 is YYDKDF (reference sequence). The CDR3 is 17 residues long. CDR3 sequence: CATSRAQTGTSYNEQFF.

V gene TRBV5-1 combines with J gene TRBJ2-2; TCRdb outputs TRBD2, but without DNA this stays unchecked. Germline CDR1 is SGHRS and CDR2 is YFSETQ. The CDR3 has 14 residues. CDR3 in amino acids: CASKAGLNTGELFF.

This chain's CDR3 is CATSRDLRVGYTF. V usage is TRBV15 and J usage is TRBJ1-2. Germline loops: CDR1 LNHNV, CDR2 YYDKDF (reference sequence). CDR3 length: 13 amino acids.

V gene TRBV7-7 combines with J gene TRBJ2-1; TCRdb calls TRBD2, which cannot be checked without DNA. The CDR3 runs to 15 residues. Germline V gene sequence: CDR1 SSHAT, CDR2 FNYEAQ (reference sequence). The CDR3 protein is CASSPRPSGENEQFF.

CDR3: CASSANVASGETQYF. V is TRBV6-1 and J is TRBJ2-5; TCRdb names TRBD2, which stays unverified in the absence of DNA. The germline gives CDR1 MNHNS, CDR2 SASEGT. This CDR3 is 15 amino acids long.

J is TRBJ2-7 and V is TRBV7-2; TCRdb reports TRBD1, a call that lacks DNA to check it against. The CDR3 extends over 15 amino acids. Germline assignment: CDR1 SGHTA and CDR2 FQGNSA. The CDR3: CASSPYHGGIYEQYF. The full variable domain, its missing parts supplied by reference TRBV7-2 and TRBJ2-7, is GAGVSQSPSNKVTEKGKDVELRCDPISGHTALYWYRQSLGQGLEFLIYFQGNSAPDKSGLPSDRFSAERTGGSVSTLTIQRTQQEDSAVYLCASSPYHGGIYEQYFGPGTRLTVT.

The chain is built from TRBV7-6 and TRBJ1-5; TCRdb calls TRBD1, which cannot be checked without DNA. Germline V gives CDR1 SGHVS, CDR2 FNYEAQ. The CDR3 runs 15 residues. CDR3: CASSLATGGNQPQHF.

The CDR3 loop reads CASSLRTSSGVRNEQFF. The chain joins TRBV5-4 to TRBJ2-1; TCRdb's D gene call, TRBD2, goes unchecked for lack of DNA. The V gene's germline CDR1 is SGHNT and CDR2 YYREEE (reference sequence). The CDR3 is 17 residues long.

This sequence joins TRBV7-9 and TRBJ2-2; TCRdb returns TRBD1, unconfirmable since there is no DNA. This CDR3 spans 16 amino acids. Germline assignment: CDR1 SEHNR and CDR2 FQNEAQ (reference sequence). CDR3 residues: CASSPRTAQNTGELFF.

J is TRBJ1-1 and V is TRBV6-1; TCRdb's assignment of TRBD1 cannot be checked, as there is no DNA. The V gene's germline CDR1 is MNHNS and CDR2 SASEGT. This CDR3 comprises 16 residues. CDR3 in amino acids: CATQVGTGGMNTEAFF.

The chain has TRBV4-2 and TRBJ2-5; TCRdb gives TRBD1 as the D gene, but with no DNA this cannot be confirmed. CDR3 size: 19 residues. Germline V CDR1 and CDR2: LGHNA, YNFKEQ. The CDR3 is CASSQVSRQGDGGQETQYF.

The rearrangement joins TRBV18 to TRBJ1-1. The CDR3 is 13 residues long. Germline CDR1 is KGHSH and CDR2 is LQKENI. CDR3 loop: CASSLLGLEEAFF. Based on the CDR3 plus reference TRBV18 and TRBJ1-1, the full variable domain is NAGVMQNPRHLVRRRGQEARLRCSPMKGHSHVYWYRQLPEEGLKFMVYLQKENIIDESGMPKERFSAEFPKEGPSILRIQQVVRGDSAAYFCASSLLGLEEAFFGQGTRLTVV.

This rearrangement joins TRBV19 to TRBJ2-1; the TCRdb D gene call, TRBD1, has no DNA to confirm it. The CDR3 is made up of 14 amino acids. Germline lookup yields CDR1 LNHDA and CDR2 SQIVND (reference sequence). The CDR3 reads CASSPRQGYNEQFF.

The chain recombines TRBV4-1 with TRBJ1-1; no DNA is available, so the TRBD1 call from TCRdb remains unchecked. Germline V gene data show CDR1 as MGHRA and CDR2 as YSYEKL. This CDR3 comprises 17 residues. The CDR3 sequence is CASSQDLGTGKATEAFF.

V and J are TRBV2 and TRBJ2-7; the TCRdb call, TRBD1, lacks DNA for checking. CDR3 length: 13 residues. Looked up from germline, CDR1 is SNHLY and CDR2 is FYNNEI. The CDR3 loop reads CASKGGPLYEQYF.

J is TRBJ2-2 and V is TRBV5-1; TCRdb calls TRBD1, which cannot be checked without DNA. The CDR3 spans 16 residues. CDR1 and CDR2 (germline): SGHRS, YFSETQ. The CDR3 sequence: CASTLTTVQNTGELFF.

This chain joins TRBV5-1 and TRBJ2-2; TCRdb lists TRBD2, though no DNA is available to test this call. The germline V gene encodes CDR1 SGHRS and CDR2 YFSETQ. The CDR3 covers 18 residues. CDR3 sequence reads: CASSYGLAGGSGTGELFF.

The chain recombines TRBV10-3 with TRBJ1-1. Germline assignment: CDR1 ENHRY and CDR2 SYGVKD. The CDR3 has 11 amino acids. CDR3 sequence reads: CAISQGTEAFF.

This chain links TRBV5-8 with TRBJ1-1; TCRdb's D call, TRBD1, is unchecked because there is no DNA. Germline V CDR1 and CDR2: SGHTS, YDEGEE. The CDR3 loop spans 15 amino acids. The chain's CDR3 is CASSSRQVGDTEAFF.

This chain links TRBV5-1 with TRBJ2-4; with no DNA, the TCRdb D assignment of TRBD1 cannot be verified. Germline assignment: CDR1 SGHRS and CDR2 YFSETQ. The CDR3 runs to 13 residues. The CDR3 spells CASSPTGADIQYF.

The chain uses TRBV7-2 and TRBJ2-1; checking the TCRdb D call of TRBD1 is not possible without DNA. Germline loops: CDR1 SGHTA, CDR2 FQGNSA. CDR3 length: 16 residues. CDR3 loop: CASSAQWAGKDNEQFF.